Below are 26 T cell receptor beta chains sequenced from a single sample in a study of T cell responses to AZD1222 COVID-19 vaccine. TCRdb's copy holds only in-frame clones and misses some; the assay was immunoSEQ multiplex PCR. The data show roughly 120,000 clones, roughly four fifths seen once. The material was peripheral blood, obtained on day 0 of AZD1222 vaccination. These receptors were taken from an adult in good health.

The gene calls are TRBV15 and TRBJ1-5; TRBD1 is a possible D gene (5 bases). Trimming stripped 3 bases from V and 9 bases from J, with 12 bases between. The CDR3 consists of 13 residues. The germline V gene has CDR1 LNHNV and CDR2 YYDKDF (reference sequence). The CDR3 DNA is TGTGCCACCAGCAGGGACAATATCCCGCCCCAGCATTTT. This encodes CATSRDNIPPQHF.

V and J are TRBV7-8 and TRBJ1-4, with 8 bases lining up with TRBD1. With V trimmed by 1 base and J by 7 bases, 5 bases remained unmatched. The germline V gene has CDR1 SGHVS and CDR2 FQNEAQ. CDR3 length: 15 residues. CDR3 in amino acids: CASSLGTGGVEKLFF. CDR3 nucleotide sequence: TGTGCCAGCAGCTTAGGAACAGGGGGTGTTGAAAAACTGTTTTTT.

The genes are TRBV5-1 and TRBJ1-3, with 9 bases that match TRBD1. Losses at the gene ends were 2 bases for V and 4 bases for J; bases not matched to a gene: 4. Germline loops: CDR1 SGHRS, CDR2 YFSETQ. This CDR3 spans 15 amino acids. CDR3 in DNA: TGCGCCAGCAGCTTTTCCGGGACAGGGGGAAACACCATATATTTT. Translation: CASSFSGTGGNTIYF.

The CDR3 DNA reads TGTGCCAGCAGCTTAGCGCTCGCCGGGGAGCTGTTTTTT. Its translation is CASSLALAGELFF. The chain has TRBV11-1 and TRBJ2-2; D is unresolved. V dropped 0 bases and J dropped 6 bases, with 5 bases sitting between them. CDR1 SGHAT and CDR2 FQDESV come from the germline V gene (reference sequence). This CDR3 is built from 13 residues.

The chain uses TRBV28 and TRBJ1-5; D may be TRBD1 (5 bases). Germline V gene lookup returns CDR1 MDHEN and CDR2 SYDVKM. The CDR3 is made up of 15 amino acids. Trimming stripped 3 bases from V and 3 bases from J, with 12 bases between. The CDR3 DNA is TGTGCCAGCAGTTTCGTTCGGGGGAACAATCAGCCCCAGCATTTT. Its translation is CASSFVRGNNQPQHF.

The rearrangement links TRBV7-6 to TRBJ2-7; D is perhaps TRBD2 (6 bases). Germline V gene lookup returns CDR1 SGHVS and CDR2 FNYEAQ. The CDR3 consists of 17 residues. V was cut by 1 base and J by 4 bases, with 20 bases left in between. The CDR3 spells CASSLEIGLRGYYEQYF. CDR3 coding DNA: TGTGCCAGCAGCTTAGAAATCGGATTGCGGGGCTATTACGAGCAGTACTTC.

This chain uses TRBV9 with TRBJ2-2; D uncertain. Germline loops: CDR1 SGDLS, CDR2 YYNGEE. V lost 3 bases and J lost 0, with 15 bases in between. The CDR3 totals 17 residues. The CDR3 region is CASSADNGASNTGELFF. The CDR3, as DNA: TGTGCCAGCAGCGCCGATAACGGCGCCTCGAACACCGGGGAGCTGTTTTTT.

The rearrangement uses TRBV7-3 and TRBJ1-1; TRBD1 matches at 8 bases. Germline lookup yields CDR1 SGHTA and CDR2 FQGTGA. V gave up 5 bases and J gave up 7 bases; unmatched junction bases: 9. The CDR3 runs to 14 residues. The DNA for the CDR3 is TGTGCCAGCAGCCTCACCCCGGACAGGGTTGAAGCTTTCTTT. Translation: CASSLTPDRVEAFF.

The gene calls are TRBV28 and TRBJ1-2; D might be TRBD1 (5 bases). Germline V gives CDR1 MDHEN, CDR2 SYDVKM. V lost 5 bases and J lost 8, with 24 bases in between. The length of the CDR3 is 16 residues. The CDR3 nucleotides are TGTGCCAGCAGTCTTGGTGGGGCCCCCGCTAAGCGAGGCTACACCTTC. Amino acids: CASSLGGAPAKRGYTF.

The genes are TRBV7-2 and TRBJ1-5; D unresolved. CDR1 is SGHTA, CDR2 FQGNSA, per germline. The length of the CDR3 is 14 residues. The ends were cut back, 5 bases at V and 4 bases at J, with 12 bases in the middle. CDR3 in amino acids: CASSPQDLNQPQHF. CDR3 bases: TGTGCCAGCAGCCCTCAGGACCTTAATCAGCCCCAGCATTTT.

The genes are TRBV4-2 and TRBJ1-1; the D is unclear. CDR1 is LGHNA and CDR2 is YNFKEQ in the germline V gene. The CDR3 spans 13 residues. The V gene lost 4 bases and the J gene lost 6 bases, with 12 bases spanning the gap. DNA for the CDR3: TGTGCCAGCAGCCCCTGGGTGGAGGCTGAAGCTTTCTTT. Its translation is CASSPWVEAEAFF.

This chain connects TRBV18 to TRBJ2-1, with D perhaps given as TRBD1 or TRBD2 (5 bases each). Trimming cost V 3 bases and J 7 bases, with 7 bases left between them. The CDR3 contains 12 residues. The germline gives CDR1 KGHSH, CDR2 LQKENI. CDR3 amino acids: CASSPGANEQFF. The CDR3 region has the DNA TGTGCCAGCTCACCCGGGGCTAATGAGCAGTTCTTC.

This sequence joins TRBV5-1 and TRBJ2-3; 7 bases are shared with TRBD2. Germline V gene sequence: CDR1 SGHRS, CDR2 YFSETQ. Losses at the gene ends were 0 bases for V and 2 bases for J; bases not matched to a gene: 12. The CDR3 has 18 residues. The CDR3 nucleotides are TGCGCCAGCAGCTTGGGACTCCGGGCGGGAGTTTTCACAGATACGCAGTATTTT. Protein product: CASSLGLRAGVFTDTQYF. The full variable domain, with the rest looked up from reference TRBV5-1 and TRBJ2-3, is KAGVTQTPRYLIKTRGQQVTLSCSPISGHRSVSWYQQTPGQGLQFLFEYFSETQRNKGNFPGRFSGRQFSNSRSEMNVSTLELGDSALYLCASSLGLRAGVFTDTQYFGPGTRLTVL.

J is TRBJ1-1 and V is TRBV6-4; D unresolved. Germline V gene data show CDR1 as MRHNA and CDR2 as SNTAGT. V lost 5 bases, J lost 7 bases, and 17 bases lay in between. This CDR3 spans 14 amino acids. The chain's CDR3 is CASSYSGREGEAFF. The CDR3, as DNA: TGTGCCAGCAGTTATTCGGGGAGGGAGGGTGAAGCTTTCTTT.

The V call is TRBV12-3 or TRBV12-4, the J call TRBJ1-5; D might be TRBD1 (6 bases). The V end was cut by 7 bases, the J end by 5 bases, with 12 bases between. This CDR3 is built from 13 residues. CDR3 nucleotide sequence: TGTGCCAGCACCTGGGGGGCACATCAGCCCCAGCATTTT. Residues: CASTWGAHQPQHF.

This clone was found once. The rearrangement joins TRBV12-5 to TRBJ2-3; no reliable D call. V lost 5 bases to trimming and J lost 2 bases, with 11 bases between them. The CDR3 loop spans 14 amino acids. The germline V gene has CDR1 LGHNT and CDR2 FRNRAP. The CDR3 region is CASGLDVATDTQYF. In DNA, the CDR3 is TGTGCTAGTGGTCTCGACGTGGCCACAGATACGCAGTATTTT.

J is TRBJ2-3 and V is TRBV2; D is perhaps TRBD1 (5 bases). CDR3 size: 15 residues. The germline V gene has CDR1 SNHLY and CDR2 FYNNEI. The V and J ends lost 4 bases and 4 bases respectively, with 15 bases between them. In DNA form, the CDR3 reads TGTGCCAGCAGTGTTAGCCCACCAGGGTCAGATACGCAGTATTTT. Translated, it gives CASSVSPPGSDTQYF.

This chain links TRBV9 with TRBJ2-5; tentative D call: TRBD1 (6 bases). This CDR3 has 15 amino acids. Germline V gene sequence: CDR1 SGDLS, CDR2 YYNGEE. Trimming shortened V by 3 bases and J by 0 bases, and 12 bases separated the two germline ends. CDR3 protein: CASSASGQNQETQYF. In nucleotides, the CDR3 is TGTGCCAGCAGCGCCTCCGGACAGAACCAAGAGACCCAGTACTTC.

J is TRBJ1-2 and V is TRBV30, with 8 bases fitting TRBD1. V shed 4 bases, J shed 8 bases, and the junction held 12 bases outside the gene matches. Looked up from germline, CDR1 is GTSNPN and CDR2 is SVGIG (reference sequence). CDR3 size: 14 residues. The CDR3 DNA sequence: TGTGCCTGGATTCGGACAGGGAACCATGGGGGCTACACCTTC. Amino acids: CAWIRTGNHGGYTF.

This chain connects TRBV7-8 to TRBJ2-6; D is tentatively TRBD1 or TRBD2 (5 bases each). CDR1 is SGHVS, CDR2 FQNEAQ, per germline. There are 16 residues in the CDR3. V was pared by 9 bases and J by 1 base, with 16 bases between. CDR3 sequence reads: CASKLGARSGANVLTF. DNA of the CDR3: TGTGCCAGTAAACTAGGGGCAAGGTCTGGGGCCAACGTCCTGACTTTC. The full variable domain, with the rest looked up from reference TRBV7-8 and TRBJ2-6, is GAGVSQSPRYKVAKRGQDVALRCDPISGHVSLFWYQQALGQGPEFLTYFQNEAQLDKSGLPSDRFFAERPEGSVSTLKIQRTQQEDSAVYLCASKLGARSGANVLTFGAGSRLTVL.

This chain uses TRBV6-5 with TRBJ2-3; TRBD2 might be the D (6 bases). The germline V gene encodes CDR1 MNHEY and CDR2 SVGAGI. Trimming took 8 bases from V and 4 from J, leaving 13 bases between them. This CDR3 is 13 amino acids long. CDR3 region: CASHNGGADTQYF. CDR3 DNA: TGTGCCAGCCACAACGGAGGGGCAGATACGCAGTATTTT.

This chain links TRBV27 with TRBJ1-2; 8 nucleotides align to TRBD1. The CDR3 runs to 15 residues. Germline CDR1 and CDR2: MNHEY and SMNVEV (reference sequence). V lost 5 bases, J lost 6 bases, and 11 bases stayed unmatched. CDR3: CASSPGQGGRNGYTF. The CDR3 DNA is TGTGCCAGCAGTCCAGGACAGGGAGGGAGAAATGGCTACACCTTC.

The chain couples TRBV15 to TRBJ1-6, with 7 bases aligning to TRBD1. Losses at the gene ends were 3 bases for V and 7 bases for J; bases not matched to a gene: 6. Per the germline V gene, CDR1 is LNHNV and CDR2 is YYDKDF (reference sequence). The CDR3 runs 15 residues. CDR3 coding DNA: TGTGCCACCAGCAGTACAGGGGCGTCAAATTCACCCCTCCACTTT. This gives the protein CATSSTGASNSPLHF.

In DNA, the CDR3 is TGTGCCAGCAGCTTTCAGGGGACGGATCAGCCCCAGCATTTT. Its protein is CASSFQGTDQPQHF. This chain connects TRBV5-6 to TRBJ1-5; a weak D match, TRBD1 (6 bases). This CDR3 region has 14 residues. The germline CDR1 and CDR2 sequences are SGHDT and YYEEEE. V lost 2 bases to trimming and J lost 5 bases, with 11 bases between them.

V and J are TRBV27 and TRBJ1-5; D is uncertain. The CDR3 totals 15 residues. V gave up 4 bases and J gave up 1 base, with 11 bases separating them. Germline CDR1 and CDR2: MNHEY and SMNVEV (reference sequence). Written as DNA, the CDR3 is TGTGCCAGCAGTTATGACACGGTGAGCAATCAGCCCCAGCATTTT. Protein product: CASSYDTVSNQPQHF.

This chain uses TRBV20-1 with TRBJ2-1, with no clear D. This CDR3 contains 14 residues. Germline V gene lookup returns CDR1 DFQATT and CDR2 SNEGSKA (reference sequence). V lost 4 bases and J lost 0, with 10 bases in between. The CDR3 loop reads CSAIDLSSYNEQFF. As DNA, the CDR3 is TGCAGTGCTATTGACTTGAGCTCCTACAATGAGCAGTTCTTC.